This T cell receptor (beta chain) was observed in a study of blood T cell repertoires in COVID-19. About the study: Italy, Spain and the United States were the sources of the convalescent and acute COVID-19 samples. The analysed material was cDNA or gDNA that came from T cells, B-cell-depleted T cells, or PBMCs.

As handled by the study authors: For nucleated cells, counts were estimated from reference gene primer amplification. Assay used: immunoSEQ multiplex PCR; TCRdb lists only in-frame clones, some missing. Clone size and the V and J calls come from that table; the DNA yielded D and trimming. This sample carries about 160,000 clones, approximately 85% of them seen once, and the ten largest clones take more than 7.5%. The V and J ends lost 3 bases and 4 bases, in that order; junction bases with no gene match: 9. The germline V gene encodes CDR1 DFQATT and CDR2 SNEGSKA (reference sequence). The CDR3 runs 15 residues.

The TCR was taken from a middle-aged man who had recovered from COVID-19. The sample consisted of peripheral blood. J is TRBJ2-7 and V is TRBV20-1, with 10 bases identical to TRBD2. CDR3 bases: TGCAGTGCTAGTAGGTCGAGCGGGGGGGCTTACGAGCAGTACTTC. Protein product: CSASRSSGGAYEQYF.